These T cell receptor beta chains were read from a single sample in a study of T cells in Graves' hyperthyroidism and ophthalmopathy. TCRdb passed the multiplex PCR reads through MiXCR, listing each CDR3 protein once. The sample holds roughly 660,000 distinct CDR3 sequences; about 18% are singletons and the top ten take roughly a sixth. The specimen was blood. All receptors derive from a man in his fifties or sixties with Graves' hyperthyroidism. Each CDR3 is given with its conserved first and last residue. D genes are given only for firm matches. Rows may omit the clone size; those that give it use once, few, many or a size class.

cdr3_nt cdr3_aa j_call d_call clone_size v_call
TGTGCCAGCAGGAAGCAGGGGGGGGCCAACACTGAAGCTTTCTTT CASRKQGGANTEAFF TRBJ1-1 TRBD1 NA TRBV27
TGCAGTGCTAGAGATGGTCGCGGGACTAGCACAGATACGCAGTATTTT CSARDGRGTSTDTQYF TRBJ2-3 NA NA TRBV20-1
TGTGCCAGTAGTGAGGACGGGAGGGCACCGTTCTTC CASSEDGRAPFF TRBJ2-1 TRBD2 NA TRBV19
TGTGCCAGCACCGGGGAGGGGGACGGGAACACTGAAGCTTTCTTT CASTGEGDGNTEAFF TRBJ1-1 NA many TRBV2
TGCGCCAGCAGCTCCGAGGCGGGGAGGACCGGGGAGCTGTTTTTT CASSSEAGRTGELFF TRBJ2-2 NA NA TRBV5-1
TGTGCCAGCAGCGTAGACGGGGGCGAGCTCCCTGGAAACACCATATATTTT CASSVDGGELPGNTIYF TRBJ1-3 NA NA TRBV9
TGTGCCAGCAGCGTAGAAGGCCTCTCTGGAAACACCATATATTTT CASSVEGLSGNTIYF TRBJ1-3 NA NA TRBV9
TGTGCCACCAGCATAGGACAGGGGAGGTTAGCTGAAGCTTTCTTT CATSIGQGRLAEAFF TRBJ1-1 TRBD1 many TRBV15
TGCGCCAGCAGCCAAGAAGTGAGGTTTGGAAACGAGCAGTACTTC CASSQEVRFGNEQYF TRBJ2-7 NA few TRBV4-3
TGTGCCAGCAGTACTCGGACTGGTGAGCAGTTCTTC CASSTRTGEQFF TRBJ2-1 NA many TRBV27
TGTGCCAGCAGCTCGGGCCGCTCGGCCTACGAGCAGTACTTC CASSSGRSAYEQYF TRBJ2-7 NA many TRBV11-2
TGTGCCAGCATGACAGTAAATTCACCCCTCCACTTT CASMTVNSPLHF TRBJ1-6 NA NA TRBV13
TGTGCCAGCAGCCAAGTTAAGGGCTACAATGAGCAGTTCTTC CASSQVKGYNEQFF TRBJ2-1 NA many TRBV14
TGTGCCAGCAGTGAACAGTACAATGAGCAGTTCTTC CASSEQYNEQFF TRBJ2-1 NA many TRBV2
TGTGCCATCTCCGCGGGACAGGGGAACTATGGCTACACCTTC CAISAGQGNYGYTF TRBJ1-2 TRBD1 few TRBV10-3
TGTGCCTGGACCCGGCGGGAATACAATGAGCAGTTCTTC CAWTRREYNEQFF TRBJ2-1 NA many TRBV30
TGTGCCAGCAGCCGGGGGACAGGGGGCAACGAGCAGTACTTC CASSRGTGGNEQYF TRBJ2-7 TRBD1 few TRBV3-1
TGTGCCTGTTCGGGAGGGGAGAACTATGGCTACACCTTC CACSGGENYGYTF TRBJ1-2 NA few TRBV7-9
TGTGCCAGCAGCGTAGCCTGGGGGGGGGAGTGGGAGACCCAGTACTTC CASSVAWGGEWETQYF TRBJ2-5 TRBD2 NA TRBV6-1
TGTGCCAGCAGTCCAACCGGGAAGATCTTCTACAATGAGCAGTTCTTC CASSPTGKIFYNEQFF TRBJ2-1 NA few TRBV27